This T cell receptor beta chain emerged from a study of shared clonotypes between healthy human individuals. Using immunoSEQ multiplex PCR, the repertoire was profiled, and TCRdb retains in-frame clones only, with some absent. The table has nearly 1 million clones, over 60% seen once. General study points: Only a few donors were included, so the genetic and exposure-history diversity represented was limited.

Of note for this clone: Its antigen is not known.

Germline lookup yields CDR1 SEHNR and CDR2 FQNEAQ (reference sequence). The CDR3 is made up of 12 amino acids. V was cut by 5 bases and J by 2 bases, with 7 bases left in between. This receptor was identified in a man younger than 35 in good health. The chain is built from TRBV7-9 and TRBJ2-7; TRBD1 might be the D (5 bases). Specimen: memory CD4+ T cells sorted from blood. Stated subset: CD45RA-negative fraction. The CDR3 reads CASSQQAYEQYF. CDR3 DNA: TGTGCCAGCAGCCAACAGGCCTACGAGCAGTACTTC.